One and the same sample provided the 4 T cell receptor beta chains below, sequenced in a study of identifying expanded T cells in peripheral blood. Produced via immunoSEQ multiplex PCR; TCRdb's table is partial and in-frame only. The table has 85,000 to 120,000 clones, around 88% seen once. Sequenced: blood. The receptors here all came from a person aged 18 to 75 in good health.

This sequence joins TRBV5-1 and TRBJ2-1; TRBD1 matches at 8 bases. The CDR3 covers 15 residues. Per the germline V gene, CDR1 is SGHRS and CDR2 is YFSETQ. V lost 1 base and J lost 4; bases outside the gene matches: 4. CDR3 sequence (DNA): TGCGCCAGCAGCTTGTTGCAGGGGGCTTACAATGAGCAGTTCTTC. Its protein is CASSLLQGAYNEQFF.

The CDR3 DNA is TGTGCCAGCAGCCCACCAGGGAGAAACACCGGGGAGCTGTTTTTT. Amino acid sequence: CASSPPGRNTGELFF. The chain employs TRBV11-2 and TRBJ2-2; either TRBD1 or TRBD2 may fit D (5 bases each). In germline, CDR1 is SGHAT, CDR2 FQNNGV. The CDR3 extends over 15 amino acids. V lost 5 bases and J 2 bases, leaving 12 bases between the germline ends.

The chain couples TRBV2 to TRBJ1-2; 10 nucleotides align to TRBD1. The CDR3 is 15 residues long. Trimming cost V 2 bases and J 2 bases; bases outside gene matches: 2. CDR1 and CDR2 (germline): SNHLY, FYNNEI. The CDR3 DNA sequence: TGTGCCAGCAGTGAATTGGGACAGGGGAACTATGGCTACACCTTC. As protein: CASSELGQGNYGYTF.

The CDR3: CASSSYRASSYNEQFF. CDR3 sequence (DNA): TGTGCCAGCAGCTCCTACCGGGCTAGCTCCTACAATGAGCAGTTCTTC. The chain is built from TRBV5-6 and TRBJ2-1; no reliable D call. In germline, CDR1 is SGHDT, CDR2 YYEEEE. Trimming took 3 bases from V and 0 from J, leaving 13 bases between them. The CDR3 covers 16 residues. The variable domain in full, with the rest retrieved from reference TRBV5-6 and TRBJ2-1, is DAGVTQSPTHLIKTRGQQVTLRCSPKSGHDTVSWYQQALGQGPQFIFQYYEEEERQRGNFPDRFSGHQFPNYSSELNVNALLLGDSALYLCASSSYRASSYNEQFFGPGTRLTVL.